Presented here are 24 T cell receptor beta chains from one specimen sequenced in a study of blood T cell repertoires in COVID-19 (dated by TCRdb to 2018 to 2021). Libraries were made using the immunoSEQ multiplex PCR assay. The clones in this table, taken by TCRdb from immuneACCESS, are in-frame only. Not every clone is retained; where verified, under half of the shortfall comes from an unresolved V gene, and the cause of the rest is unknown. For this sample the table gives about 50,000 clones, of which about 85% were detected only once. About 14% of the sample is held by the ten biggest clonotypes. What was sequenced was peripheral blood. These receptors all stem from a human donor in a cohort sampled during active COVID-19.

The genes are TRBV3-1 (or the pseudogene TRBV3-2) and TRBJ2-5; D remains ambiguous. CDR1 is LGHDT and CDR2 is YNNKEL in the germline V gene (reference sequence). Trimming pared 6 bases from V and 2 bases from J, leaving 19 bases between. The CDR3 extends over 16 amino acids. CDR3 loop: CASRLSRGSPQETQYF. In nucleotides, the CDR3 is TGTGCCAGCAGACTATCTAGAGGTTCCCCTCAAGAGACCCAGTACTTC.

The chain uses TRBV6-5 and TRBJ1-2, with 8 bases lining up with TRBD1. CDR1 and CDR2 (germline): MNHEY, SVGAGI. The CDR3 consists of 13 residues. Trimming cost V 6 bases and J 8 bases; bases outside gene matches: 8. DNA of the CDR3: TGTGCCAGCAGGGAGGGACAGGAAGGCGGCTACACCTTC. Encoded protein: CASREGQEGGYTF.

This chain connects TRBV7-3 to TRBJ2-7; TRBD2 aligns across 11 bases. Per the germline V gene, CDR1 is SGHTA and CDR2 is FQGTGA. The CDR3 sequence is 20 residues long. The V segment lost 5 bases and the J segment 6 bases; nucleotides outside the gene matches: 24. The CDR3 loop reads CASSLYRLAGCWGHVFEQYF. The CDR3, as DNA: TGTGCCAGCAGCCTTTACCGACTAGCGGGATGCTGGGGCCACGTCTTCGAGCAGTACTTC.

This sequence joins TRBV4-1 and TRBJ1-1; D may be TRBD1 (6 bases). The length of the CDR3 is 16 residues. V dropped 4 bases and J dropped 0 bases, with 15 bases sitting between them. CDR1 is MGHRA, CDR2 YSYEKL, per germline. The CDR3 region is CASSPAGTPLNTEAFF. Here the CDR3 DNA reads TGCGCCAGCAGCCCGGCCGGGACACCGCTGAACACTGAAGCTTTCTTT.

CDR3 in DNA: TGCGCCAGCAGCCAAGAGGGGGGGGATCGCATTCAGTACTTC. Translation: CASSQEGGDRIQYF. The chain is built from TRBV4-3 and TRBJ2-4; 7 bases are a match to TRBD2. Germline values: CDR1 LGHNA, CDR2 YSLEER. Trimming took 0 bases from V and 9 from J; bases not matched to a gene: 5. The CDR3 consists of 14 residues.

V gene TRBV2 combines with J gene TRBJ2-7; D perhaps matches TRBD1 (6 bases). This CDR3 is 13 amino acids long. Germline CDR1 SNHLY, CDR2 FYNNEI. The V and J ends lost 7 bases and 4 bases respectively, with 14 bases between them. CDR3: CASKAGDIYEQYF. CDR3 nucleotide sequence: TGTGCCAGCAAGGCAGGGGACATTTACGAGCAGTACTTC.

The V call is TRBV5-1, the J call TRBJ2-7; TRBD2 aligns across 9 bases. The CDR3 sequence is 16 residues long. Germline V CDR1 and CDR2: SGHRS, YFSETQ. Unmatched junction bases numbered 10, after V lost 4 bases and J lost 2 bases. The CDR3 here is CASSRSGSGSPYEQYF. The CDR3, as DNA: TGCGCCAGCAGCCGGTCAGGTAGCGGGAGTCCCTACGAGCAGTACTTC.

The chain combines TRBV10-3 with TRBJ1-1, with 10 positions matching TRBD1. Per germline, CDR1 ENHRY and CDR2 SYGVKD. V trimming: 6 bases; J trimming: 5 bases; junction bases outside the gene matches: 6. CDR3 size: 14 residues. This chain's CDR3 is CAIRRQGARTEAFF. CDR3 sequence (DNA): TGTGCCATCAGACGACAGGGGGCCCGTACTGAAGCTTTCTTT.

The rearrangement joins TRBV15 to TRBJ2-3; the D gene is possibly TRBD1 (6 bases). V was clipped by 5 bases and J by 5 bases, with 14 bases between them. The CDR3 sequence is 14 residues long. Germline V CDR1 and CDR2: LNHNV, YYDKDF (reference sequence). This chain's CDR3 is CATSGGPWIDTQYF. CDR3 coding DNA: TGTGCCACCAGCGGGGGCCCATGGATAGATACGCAGTATTTT.

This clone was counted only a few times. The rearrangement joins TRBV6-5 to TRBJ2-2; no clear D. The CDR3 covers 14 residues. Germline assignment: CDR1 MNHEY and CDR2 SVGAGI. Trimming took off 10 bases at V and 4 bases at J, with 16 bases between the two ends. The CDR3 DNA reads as TGTGCCACACGCCTTCTACTTCCCACCGGGGAGCTGTTTTTT. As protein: CATRLLLPTGELFF.

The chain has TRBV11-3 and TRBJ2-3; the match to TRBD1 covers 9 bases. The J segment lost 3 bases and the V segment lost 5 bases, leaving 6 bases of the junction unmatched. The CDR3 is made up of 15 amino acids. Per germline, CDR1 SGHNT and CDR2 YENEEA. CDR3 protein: CASSTGQGNTDTQYF. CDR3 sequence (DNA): TGTGCCAGCAGCACGGGACAGGGAAATACAGATACGCAGTATTTT.

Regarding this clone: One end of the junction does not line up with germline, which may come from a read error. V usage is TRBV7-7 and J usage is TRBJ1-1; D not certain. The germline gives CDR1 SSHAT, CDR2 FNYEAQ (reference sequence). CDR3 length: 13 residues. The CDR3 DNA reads TGTGCTAGCAGCCCGGTCTCTAACACTGAAGCTTTCTTT. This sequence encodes CASSPVSNTEAFF.

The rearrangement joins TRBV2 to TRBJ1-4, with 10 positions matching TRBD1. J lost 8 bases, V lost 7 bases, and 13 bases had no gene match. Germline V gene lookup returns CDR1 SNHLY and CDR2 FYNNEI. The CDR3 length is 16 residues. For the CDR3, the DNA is TGTGCCAGCAATCGGGACAGGGGATCCGGTCGGGAAAAACTGTTTTTT. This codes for CASNRDRGSGREKLFF.

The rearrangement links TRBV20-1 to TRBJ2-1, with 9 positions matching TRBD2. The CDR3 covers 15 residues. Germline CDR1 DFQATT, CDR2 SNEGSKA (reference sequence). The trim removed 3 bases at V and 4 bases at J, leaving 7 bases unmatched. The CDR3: CSASGGRGIYNEQFF. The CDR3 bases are TGCAGTGCTAGTGGCGGGAGGGGGATTTACAATGAGCAGTTCTTC.

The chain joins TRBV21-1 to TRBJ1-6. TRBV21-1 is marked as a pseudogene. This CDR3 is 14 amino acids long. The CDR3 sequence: CAIPPGLGGSPLHF. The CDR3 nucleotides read TGTGCCATTCCCCCAGGGCTCGGGGGGTCACCCCTCCACTTT.

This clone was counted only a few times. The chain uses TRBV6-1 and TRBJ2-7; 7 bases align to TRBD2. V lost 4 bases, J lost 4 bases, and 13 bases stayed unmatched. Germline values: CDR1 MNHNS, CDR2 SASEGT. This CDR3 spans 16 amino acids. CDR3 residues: CASSGKPGTIIYEQYF. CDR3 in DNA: TGTGCCAGCAGTGGTAAACCCGGGACTATTATTTACGAGCAGTACTTC.

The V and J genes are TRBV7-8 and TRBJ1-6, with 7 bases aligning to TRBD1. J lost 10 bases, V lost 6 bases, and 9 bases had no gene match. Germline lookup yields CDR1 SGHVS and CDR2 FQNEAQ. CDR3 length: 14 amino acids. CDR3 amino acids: CASSQTGASSPLHF. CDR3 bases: TGTGCCAGCAGTCAAACAGGGGCCAGCTCACCCCTCCACTTT.

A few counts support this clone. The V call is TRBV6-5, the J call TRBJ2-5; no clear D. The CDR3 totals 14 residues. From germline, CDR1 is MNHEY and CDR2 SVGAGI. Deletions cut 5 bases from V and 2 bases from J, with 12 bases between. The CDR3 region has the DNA TGTGCCAGCAGTCGGGTACGGCCTCAAGAGACCCAGTACTTC. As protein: CASSRVRPQETQYF.

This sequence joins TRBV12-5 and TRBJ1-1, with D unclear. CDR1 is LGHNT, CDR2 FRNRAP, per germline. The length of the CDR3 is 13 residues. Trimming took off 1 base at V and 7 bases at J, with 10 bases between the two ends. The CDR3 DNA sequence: TGTGCTAGTGGTTTGGGAAACAGAAATGAAGCTTTCTTT. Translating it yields CASGLGNRNEAFF. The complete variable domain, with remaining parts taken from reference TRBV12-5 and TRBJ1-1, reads DARVTQTPRHKVTEMGQEVTMRCQPILGHNTVFWYRQTMMQGLELLAYFRNRAPLDDSGMPKDRFSAEMPDATLATLKIQPSEPRDSAVYFCASGLGNRNEAFFGQGTRLTVV.

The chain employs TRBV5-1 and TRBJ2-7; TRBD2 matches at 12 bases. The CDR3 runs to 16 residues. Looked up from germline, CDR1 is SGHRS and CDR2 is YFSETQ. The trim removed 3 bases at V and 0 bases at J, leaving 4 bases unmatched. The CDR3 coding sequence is TGCGCCAGCAGCTGGTTGACTAGCGGGAGCTCCTACGAGCAGTACTTC. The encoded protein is CASSWLTSGSSYEQYF.

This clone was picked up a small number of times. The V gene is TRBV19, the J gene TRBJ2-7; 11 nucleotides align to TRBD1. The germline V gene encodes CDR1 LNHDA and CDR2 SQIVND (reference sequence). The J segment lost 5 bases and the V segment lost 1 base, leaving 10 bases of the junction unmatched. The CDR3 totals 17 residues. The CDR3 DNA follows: TGTGCCAGTAGTATAGCCCACCCGGGACAGGGGGGCCACGAGCAGTACTTC. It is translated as CASSIAHPGQGGHEQYF.

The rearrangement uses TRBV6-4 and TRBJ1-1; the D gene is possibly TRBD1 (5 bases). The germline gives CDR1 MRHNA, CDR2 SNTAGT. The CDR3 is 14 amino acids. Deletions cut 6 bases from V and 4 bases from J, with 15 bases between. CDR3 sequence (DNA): TGTGCCAGCAGAGACGGACACCAGGGCACTGAAGCTTTCTTT. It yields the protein CASRDGHQGTEAFF.

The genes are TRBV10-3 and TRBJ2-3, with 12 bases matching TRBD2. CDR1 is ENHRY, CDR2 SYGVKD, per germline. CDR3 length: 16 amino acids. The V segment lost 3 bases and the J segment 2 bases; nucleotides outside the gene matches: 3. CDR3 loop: CAISDGLAGNTDTQYF. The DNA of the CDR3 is TGTGCCATCAGTGATGGACTAGCGGGAAACACAGATACGCAGTATTTT.

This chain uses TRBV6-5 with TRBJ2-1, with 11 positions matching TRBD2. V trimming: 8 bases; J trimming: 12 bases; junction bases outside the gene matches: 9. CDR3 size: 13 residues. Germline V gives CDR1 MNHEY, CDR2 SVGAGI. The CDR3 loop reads CASGASGGPWQFF. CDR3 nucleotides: TGTGCCAGCGGGGCTAGCGGGGGGCCGTGGCAGTTCTTC.